Listed here are 21 T cell receptor beta chains from one sample, sequenced in a study of cytomegalovirus exposure and HLA in healthy donors. Generated by immunoSEQ multiplex PCR, the TCRdb table keeps only in-frame clones and is missing some. Of 100,000 to 150,000 clones listed, roughly 95% are singletons. Sequencing was carried out using PBMCs. These receptor sequences come from a man younger than 35 in good health and CMV-seronegative.

The chain links TRBV9 to TRBJ2-5, with 9 bases identical to TRBD1. The trim removed 0 bases at V and 4 bases at J, leaving 10 bases unmatched. The germline gives CDR1 SGDLS, CDR2 YYNGEE. CDR3 length: 17 amino acids. The CDR3 bases are TGTGCCAGCAGCGTAGGATATAACAGGGGGCTTTTAGAGACCCAGTACTTC. Translated, it gives CASSVGYNRGLLETQYF.

The rearrangement links TRBV4-1 to TRBJ2-1; D is perhaps TRBD1 (7 bases). Trimming pared 2 bases from V and 6 bases from J, leaving 11 bases between. Looked up from germline, CDR1 is MGHRA and CDR2 is YSYEKL. The CDR3 spans 14 residues. CDR3 residues: CASSQNQGGNEQFF. The CDR3 bases are TGCGCCAGCAGCCAAAATCAGGGGGGCAATGAGCAGTTCTTC.

The chain recombines TRBV14 with TRBJ1-2; D call uncertain. The CDR3 runs to 15 residues. Trimming removed 4 bases at V and 6 bases at J, with 18 bases between. The germline gives CDR1 SGHDN, CDR2 FVKESK. CDR3 sequence: CASSPWTVGINGYTF. The CDR3 DNA follows: TGTGCCAGCAGCCCTTGGACTGTGGGGATCAATGGCTACACCTTC.

In regard to this clone: At one boundary the junction diverges from the germline segment, which might be a read error. The rearrangement uses TRBV11-2 and TRBJ2-3, with TRBD2 matching over 9 bases. CDR3 length equals 14 residues. CDR1 SGHAT and CDR2 FQNNGV come from the germline V gene. The CDR3 DNA sequence: TGTGCCAGCAGATTAGCGGGAGTAATAGATACGCAGTATTTT. Amino acid sequence: CASRLAGVIDTQYF. The full variable domain, in which reference TRBV11-2 and TRBJ2-3 provide the parts outside the CDR3, is EAGVAQSPRYKIIEKRQSVAFWCNPISGHATLYWYQQILGQGPKLLIQFQNNGVVDDSQLPKDRFSAERLKGVDSTLKIQPAKLEDSAVYLCASRLAGVIDTQYFGPGTRLTVL.

In DNA, the CDR3 is TGTGCCAGCAGTCTTAATCAACCGGGATTGGAGGGCTACACCTTC. The encoded protein is CASSLNQPGLEGYTF. The J gene is TRBJ1-2, the V gene TRBV25-1; D uncertain. The germline CDR1 and CDR2 sequences are MGHDK and SYGVNS. This CDR3 has 15 residues. V lost 5 bases to trimming and J lost 8 bases, with 21 bases between them.

This chain joins TRBV29-1 and TRBJ2-7, with 10 bases fitting TRBD1. Trimming removed 6 bases from V and 10 bases from J; junction bases left unmatched: 21. The CDR3 is 16 residues long. Germline CDR1 reads SQVTM; CDR2 reads ANQGSEA. The CDR3 nucleotides read TGCAGCGTGGCGGGGTTTCCGGACAGGGGGGATTCGTCCCAGTACTTC. Its protein product is CSVAGFPDRGDSSQYF.

This chain joins TRBV27 and TRBJ2-7, with 8 nucleotides matching TRBD2. CDR3 length: 16 amino acids. J lost 0 bases, V lost 4 bases, and 8 bases had no gene match. Germline V gene sequence: CDR1 MNHEY, CDR2 SMNVEV (reference sequence). CDR3 region: CASSWGFSGDSYEQYF. The CDR3 DNA is TGTGCCAGCAGTTGGGGATTTAGCGGGGACTCCTACGAGCAGTACTTC.

This clone was recorded only once. The chain uses TRBV30 and TRBJ1-1, with a weak D call TRBD1 (5 bases). The V and J ends lost 0 bases and 1 base respectively, with 6 bases between them. The V gene's germline CDR1 is GTSNPN and CDR2 SVGIG (reference sequence). This CDR3 contains 13 residues. CDR3 residues: CAWSVQGNTEAFF. CDR3 bases: TGTGCCTGGAGTGTCCAGGGGAACACTGAAGCTTTCTTT.

This clone was seen once. This chain links TRBV19 with TRBJ1-2; D possibly corresponds to TRBD1 (5 bases). Germline V gives CDR1 LNHDA, CDR2 SQIVND (reference sequence). The V and J ends lost 8 bases and 2 bases respectively, with 15 bases between them. The CDR3 has 14 residues. The CDR3 DNA reads TGTGCCAGTGCTTCTAGGGGTCCCAACTATGGCTACACCTTC. Its translation: CASASRGPNYGYTF.

The chain links TRBV5-5 to TRBJ1-3; D is possibly TRBD1 (5 bases). The V end lost 0 bases, the J end lost 1 base, and 8 bases lay between the germline ends. The CDR3 is made up of 15 amino acids. The germline CDR1 and CDR2 sequences are SGHKS and YYEKEE (reference sequence). Here the CDR3 reads CASSLEQVSGNTIYF. The CDR3, as DNA: TGTGCCAGCAGCTTGGAACAGGTATCTGGAAACACCATATATTTT.

The CDR3 region has the DNA TGCGCCAGCAGCCAAGACATACTCATGAACACTGAAGCTTTCTTT. Translated: CASSQDILMNTEAFF. V and J are TRBV4-1 and TRBJ1-1, with unresolved D. CDR1 is MGHRA, CDR2 YSYEKL, per germline. The CDR3 totals 15 residues. The germline V and J ends were trimmed by 0 bases and 0 bases, with 8 bases remaining between them.

The chain recombines TRBV4-3 with TRBJ2-1; tentative D call: TRBD2 (5 bases). V lost 1 base and J 2 bases, leaving 6 bases between the germline ends. CDR3 length equals 14 residues. CDR1 and CDR2 from the germline V gene are LGHNA and YSLEER. CDR3 loop: CASSQAGAYNEQFF. The CDR3 coding sequence is TGCGCCAGCAGCCAAGCCGGGGCCTACAATGAGCAGTTCTTC.

The chain uses TRBV5-6 and TRBJ1-2; D is unclear. Per germline, CDR1 SGHDT and CDR2 YYEEEE. Trimming removed 4 bases at V and 4 bases at J, with 11 bases between. This CDR3 spans 13 amino acids. The chain's CDR3 is CASSRGRVYGYTF. The CDR3 nucleotides are TGTGCCAGCAGCCGCGGGAGGGTCTATGGCTACACCTTC.

This chain links TRBV7-3 with TRBJ2-3; the match to TRBD2 covers 9 bases. From germline, CDR1 is SGHTA and CDR2 FQGTGA. The junction had 6 bases not matched to a gene; V was cut back by 2 bases and J by 3 bases. The CDR3 has 16 residues. This chain's CDR3 is CASSLAGGPSTDTQYF. DNA for the CDR3: TGTGCCAGCAGCTTAGCGGGAGGGCCCTCGACAGATACGCAGTATTTT.

This chain joins TRBV9 and TRBJ1-1, with D possibly matching TRBD1 (6 bases). The germline CDR1 and CDR2 sequences are SGDLS and YYNGEE. The germline V and J ends were trimmed by 3 bases and 3 bases, with 21 bases remaining between them. The CDR3 has 17 residues. Written as DNA, the CDR3 is TGTGCCAGCAGCGACCGGGACAATTGGGATCTTCACACTGAAGCTTTCTTT. Residues: CASSDRDNWDLHTEAFF. Full variable domain (outside the CDR3, taken from reference TRBV9 and TRBJ1-1): DSGVTQTPKHLITATGQRVTLRCSPRSGDLSVYWYQQSLDQGLQFLIQYYNGEERAKGNILERFSAQQFPDLHSELNLSSLELGDSALYFCASSDRDNWDLHTEAFFGQGTRLTVV.

J is TRBJ2-7 and V is TRBV27, with TRBD2 as a possible D gene (5 bases). The CDR3 is made up of 13 amino acids. Germline V gives CDR1 MNHEY, CDR2 SMNVEV (reference sequence). Trimming stripped 7 bases from V and 4 bases from J, with 14 bases between. CDR3 nucleotide sequence: TGTGCCAGCACAGACGGACGGACTTACGAGCAGTACTTC. Translating it yields CASTDGRTYEQYF.

This chain uses TRBV30 with TRBJ2-2; D perhaps matches TRBD1 (6 bases). The germline V gene has CDR1 GTSNPN and CDR2 SVGIG (reference sequence). V lost 5 bases and J lost 4, with 17 bases in between. This CDR3 spans 15 amino acids. The CDR3 reads CAWYVPGQGTGELFF. The CDR3 DNA reads TGTGCCTGGTACGTCCCGGGACAAGGCACCGGGGAGCTGTTTTTT.

The chain recombines TRBV13 with TRBJ2-7; D may be TRBD1 (8 bases). The germline V gene has CDR1 PRHDT and CDR2 FYEKMQ (reference sequence). V lost 5 bases to trimming and J lost 1 base, with 18 bases between them. There are 16 residues in the CDR3. The CDR3 DNA is TGTGCCAGCAGCCCCCGGACAGGGAGGGCATCCTACGAGCAGTACTTC. Its protein product is CASSPRTGRASYEQYF.

This clone appeared a single time. The CDR3 loop is CASSLAAYNEQFF. The CDR3 coding sequence is TGTGCCAGTAGTCTAGCGGCCTACAATGAGCAGTTCTTC. The chain links TRBV19 to TRBJ2-1; 7 bases map to TRBD2. Germline loops: CDR1 LNHDA, CDR2 SQIVND (reference sequence). V dropped 5 bases and J dropped 2; count of bases not matched to a gene: 0. The CDR3 is 13 amino acids. The whole variable domain, remainder taken from reference TRBV19 and TRBJ2-1, is DGGITQSPKYLFRKEGQNVTLSCEQNLNHDAMYWYRQDPGQGLRLIYYSQIVNDFQKGDIAEGYSVSREKKESFPLTVTSAQKNPTAFYLCASSLAAYNEQFFGPGTRLTVL.

The J gene is TRBJ2-3, the V gene TRBV14, with D possibly matching TRBD2 (6 bases). The CDR3 is 16 amino acids. The germline CDR1 and CDR2 sequences are SGHDN and FVKESK. The V and J ends lost 0 bases and 1 base respectively, with 11 bases between them. DNA for the CDR3: TGTGCCAGCAGCCAAGATCACGGGGGAGGCACAGATACGCAGTATTTT. It yields the protein CASSQDHGGGTDTQYF.

The CDR3 bases are TGTGCCAGTAGTATAGAATTCCTGGGAGTATCTGGGGCCAACGTCCTGACTTTC. It codes for CASSIEFLGVSGANVLTF. The rearrangement uses TRBV19 and TRBJ2-6, with D possibly being TRBD2 (5 bases). CDR3 length equals 18 residues. Trimming removed 0 bases at V and 1 base at J, with 13 bases between. Germline assignment: CDR1 LNHDA and CDR2 SQIVND (reference sequence).